Below, 25 T cell receptor beta chains from the same sample are listed, as sequenced in a study of regulatory T cells in long-lasting Graves disease. Time point defined: persistent/refractory GD, antithyroid drugs over 5 years with positive TRAb. The TCR library was made from RNA that had been extracted from PBMCs in TRIzol. Library construction for TCR beta used iRepertoire HTBI primers and Arm-PCR of CDR3 regions. In TCRdb, the multiplex PCR reads were re-called with MiXCR into one record per CDR3 protein. This table holds about 430,000 distinct CDR3 sequences, 21% found once. The specimen comprised peripheral blood mononuclear cells (PBMCs), sampled when the disease was refractory, from a patient treated with antithyroid drugs. The receptors stem from a female donor with Graves disease.

The chain uses TRBV20-1 and TRBJ2-1; D is possibly TRBD2 (6 bases). Germline loops: CDR1 DFQATT, CDR2 SNEGSKA (reference sequence). The CDR3 has 16 amino acids. Trimming shortened V by 0 bases and J by 7 bases, and 19 bases separated the two germline ends. CDR3 region: CSARDRRVTSINEQFF. The CDR3 nucleotides are TGCAGTGCTAGAGATAGGAGGGTCACCTCGATTAATGAGCAGTTCTTC.

The chain carries TRBV6-2 or TRBV6-3 and TRBJ2-1; D gene ambiguous. Germline V gene sequence: CDR1 MNHEY, CDR2 SVGEGT. The V end was cut by 0 bases, the J end by 2 bases, with 8 bases between. The CDR3 extends over 15 amino acids. Written as DNA, the CDR3 is TGTGCCAGCAGTTACTCGACGTCCCCCTACAATGAGCAGTTCTTC. This encodes CASSYSTSPYNEQFF.

The V and J genes are TRBV20-1 and TRBJ2-2; 9 bases fit TRBD2. CDR1 DFQATT and CDR2 SNEGSKA come from the germline V gene (reference sequence). Germline trimming cut 1 base from V and 4 bases from J; bases unmatched to any gene: 4. The CDR3 loop spans 15 amino acids. The DNA for the CDR3 is TGCAGTGCTAGAGCGGGAGCGGGAGGCACCGGGGAGCTGTTTTTT. The encoded protein is CSARAGAGGTGELFF.

This chain connects TRBV6-1 to TRBJ1-6; D is perhaps TRBD1 (5 bases). This CDR3 comprises 15 residues. The germline CDR1 and CDR2 sequences are MNHNS and SASEGT. Trimming cost V 10 bases and J 10 bases, with 23 bases left between them. This chain's CDR3 is CATSSRDSGRSPLHF. As DNA, the CDR3 is TGTGCCACGTCCAGCCGGGACTCGGGCCGGTCACCCCTCCACTTT.

This clonotype was recorded a few times. V and J are TRBV20-1 and TRBJ2-7, with D perhaps TRBD1 or TRBD2 (5 bases each). Trimming removed 5 bases from V and 1 base from J, with 12 bases in between. CDR3 length equals 13 residues. Germline-derived CDR1 and CDR2 are DFQATT and SNEGSKA (reference sequence). As DNA, the CDR3 is TGCAGTGCTCACGGGACCAATTCCTACGAGCAGTACTTC. This encodes CSAHGTNSYEQYF.

This clonotype was detected many times. This chain links TRBV5-5 with TRBJ1-1; D unresolved. The V end lost 3 bases, the J end lost 0 bases, and 9 bases lay between the germline ends. The CDR3 spans 14 residues. Germline CDR1 reads SGHKS; CDR2 reads YYEKEE (reference sequence). CDR3: CASSSGRLNTEAFF. The CDR3 coding sequence is TGTGCCAGCAGCTCAGGACGGTTGAACACTGAAGCTTTCTTT.

For this clonotype: With only one base between it and a far larger clone, this is likely a read error. The chain is built from TRBV28 and TRBJ2-5, with D maybe TRBD2 (5 bases). CDR1 and CDR2 from the germline V gene are MDHEN and SYDVKM. This CDR3 comprises 15 residues. Written as DNA, the CDR3 is TGTGCCAGCAGTTTATCGACGGCTAGCCAAGAGACCCAGCACTTC. This codes for CASSLSTASQETQHF. Full variable domain (rest looked up from reference TRBV28 and TRBJ2-5): DVKVTQSSRYLVKRTGEKVFLECVQDMDHENMFWYRQDPGLGLRLIYFSYDVKMKEKGDIPEGYSVSREKKERFSLILESASTNQTSMYLCASSLSTASQETQHFGPGTRLLVL.

This clonotype has a handful of counts. The V call is TRBV19, the J call TRBJ1-4; the D gene is possibly TRBD1 (5 bases). V was clipped by 4 bases and J by 8 bases, with 14 bases between them. Germline-derived CDR1 and CDR2 are LNHDA and SQIVND (reference sequence). CDR3 size: 14 residues. Here the CDR3 DNA reads TGTGCCAGTAGTACCGCGTGGCGGGGCGAAAAACTGTTTTTT. This translates into CASSTAWRGEKLFF.

This clonotype was seen only a few times. The chain combines TRBV20-1 with TRBJ2-7; no firm D call. Trimming stripped 3 bases from V and 4 bases from J, with 10 bases between. Germline V gene data show CDR1 as DFQATT and CDR2 as SNEGSKA (reference sequence). The CDR3 length is 12 residues. The CDR3 region has the DNA TGCAGTGCTAGGGGGTACGAATACGAGCAGTACTTC. It codes for CSARGYEYEQYF.

V and J are TRBV9 and TRBJ1-5; 7 positions agree with TRBD1. J was trimmed by 5 bases and V by 2 bases; bases with no gene match: 4. The germline V gene encodes CDR1 SGDLS and CDR2 YYNGEE. The CDR3 has 14 amino acids. The CDR3 region is CASSVDREDQPQHF. In nucleotides, the CDR3 is TGTGCCAGCAGCGTCGACAGGGAGGATCAGCCCCAGCATTTT. Based on the CDR3 plus reference TRBV9 and TRBJ1-5, the full variable domain is DSGVTQTPKHLITATGQRVTLRCSPRSGDLSVYWYQQSLDQGLQFLIQYYNGEERAKGNILERFSAQQFPDLHSELNLSSLELGDSALYFCASSVDREDQPQHFGDGTRLSIL.

This clonotype was seen a handful of times. This chain links TRBV28 with TRBJ2-1; TRBD1 agrees at 9 bases. Germline V gives CDR1 MDHEN, CDR2 SYDVKM. The V and J ends lost 10 bases and 8 bases, in that order; junction bases with no gene match: 12. This CDR3 comprises 14 residues. The CDR3 loop is CATLDGGQGDEQFF. The CDR3 region has the DNA TGTGCCACGTTGGACGGGGGACAGGGCGATGAGCAGTTCTTC.

This clonotype was observed a handful of times. The chain carries TRBV9 and TRBJ1-1, with 7 bases that match TRBD1. V shed 0 bases, J shed 8 bases, and the junction held 13 bases outside the gene matches. The CDR3 consists of 16 residues. The germline CDR1 and CDR2 sequences are SGDLS and YYNGEE. The CDR3 nucleotides read TGTGCCAGCAGCGTAGCTCCTGGAAAGACAGGGTCGGAAGCTTTCTTT. Translated: CASSVAPGKTGSEAFF.

This clonotype was recorded only once. A clone one base away is much larger, so this may be a read error. V and J are TRBV27 and TRBJ2-7; 7 bases match TRBD2. Germline assignment: CDR1 MNHEY and CDR2 SMNVEV (reference sequence). Trimming took 5 bases from V and 2 from J; bases not matched to a gene: 6. CDR3 length: 14 amino acids. The chain's CDR3 is CASSLQRDAYEQYF. CDR3 DNA: TGTGCCAGCAGTCTCCAGCGGGACGCCTACGAGCAGTACTTC.

As concerns this clonotype: A clone one base away is much larger, so this may be a read error. The chain combines TRBV28 with TRBJ1-4; the D is unclear. Germline V gene sequence: CDR1 MDHEN, CDR2 SYDVKM. CDR3 length equals 16 residues. In nucleotides, the CDR3 is TGTGCCAGCAGTCCCCGTAAGGCCGCAACTAATGAAAAACTGCTTTTT. Its protein is CASSPRKAATNEKLLF.

This clonotype was observed at least ten times. The chain joins TRBV28 to TRBJ2-7, with TRBD1 as a possible D gene (5 bases). Germline V CDR1 and CDR2: MDHEN, SYDVKM. CDR3 length: 14 residues. V lost 2 bases, J lost 5 bases, and 13 bases lay in between. The CDR3 protein is CASSLRAGQDEQYF. CDR3 nucleotides: TGTGCCAGCAGTTTAAGGGCAGGGCAGGACGAGCAGTACTTC. The whole variable domain, remainder taken from reference TRBV28 and TRBJ2-7, is DVKVTQSSRYLVKRTGEKVFLECVQDMDHENMFWYRQDPGLGLRLIYFSYDVKMKEKGDIPEGYSVSREKKERFSLILESASTNQTSMYLCASSLRAGQDEQYFGPGTRLTVT.

This clonotype was seen repeatedly, ten times or more. The V gene is TRBV7-2, the J gene TRBJ2-6; TRBD1 aligns across 7 bases. Germline trimming cut 4 bases from V and 4 bases from J; bases unmatched to any gene: 13. Germline V CDR1 and CDR2: SGHTA, FQGNSA. This CDR3 is built from 18 residues. The CDR3 DNA reads TGTGCCAGCAGCTCCGGACAGGACCCACCATGGGGGGCCAACGTCCTGACTTTC. Amino acid sequence: CASSSGQDPPWGANVLTF.

The table lists this clonotype with a few counts. The gene calls are TRBV5-1 and TRBJ1-6; perhaps TRBD1 as D (6 bases). The germline V gene encodes CDR1 SGHRS and CDR2 YFSETQ. This CDR3 has 14 residues. V was clipped by 5 bases and J by 5 bases, with 11 bases between them. CDR3 region: CASRQRTDNSPLHF. The CDR3 DNA sequence: TGCGCCAGCAGGCAGAGGACAGATAATTCACCCCTCCACTTT.

This clonotype showed up just a few times. V gene TRBV7-3 combines with J gene TRBJ2-1; no definite D call. Trimming left V 4 bases short and J 4 bases short, with 17 bases between. This CDR3 region has 16 residues. Germline-derived CDR1 and CDR2 are SGHTA and FQGTGA. The CDR3 nucleotides read TGTGCCAGCAGCTCCTACGACAACCCGAGATACAATGAGCAGTTCTTC. The encoded protein is CASSSYDNPRYNEQFF.

This clonotype occurred many times. This chain uses TRBV20-1 with TRBJ2-7, with a possible D match to TRBD2 (6 bases). The V and J ends lost 1 base and 3 bases respectively, with 19 bases between them. Per the germline V gene, CDR1 is DFQATT and CDR2 is SNEGSKA (reference sequence). The CDR3 has 16 amino acids. Here the CDR3 reads CSARVEGRPDFYEQYF. CDR3 DNA sequence: TGCAGTGCTAGAGTGGAGGGACGGCCAGATTTCTACGAGCAGTACTTC.

In this sample, this clonotype turned up many times. The V and J genes are TRBV7-2 and TRBJ1-5, with TRBD1 as a possible D gene (6 bases). CDR3 length: 17 residues. Germline V gene sequence: CDR1 SGHTA, CDR2 FQGNSA. V dropped 5 bases and J dropped 1 base, with 18 bases sitting between them. The DNA for the CDR3 is TGTGCCAGCAGCCGACGGGGCGGGGGCCGCAGCAATCAGCCCCAGCATTTT. This encodes CASSRRGGGRSNQPQHF.

This chain uses TRBV20-1 with TRBJ2-3, with TRBD1 identical over 7 bases. V lost 1 base, J lost 2 bases, and 6 bases stayed unmatched. The CDR3 is made up of 15 amino acids. Germline V lookup: CDR1 DFQATT, CDR2 SNEGSKA (reference sequence). CDR3 coding DNA: TGCAGTGCTAGAGGAGGACAGGAGATCACAGATACGCAGTATTTT. This codes for CSARGGQEITDTQYF.

Many counts were recorded for this clonotype. This sequence joins TRBV28 and TRBJ2-7; TRBD2 agrees at 7 bases. V shed 3 bases, J shed 6 bases, and the junction held 11 bases outside the gene matches. The CDR3 has 15 amino acids. In germline, CDR1 is MDHEN, CDR2 SYDVKM. The CDR3 region is CASSFRGGSSAEQYF. In DNA form, the CDR3 reads TGTGCCAGCAGTTTCCGGGGCGGGAGCTCGGCCGAGCAGTACTTC. Based on the CDR3 plus reference TRBV28 and TRBJ2-7, the full variable domain is DVKVTQSSRYLVKRTGEKVFLECVQDMDHENMFWYRQDPGLGLRLIYFSYDVKMKEKGDIPEGYSVSREKKERFSLILESASTNQTSMYLCASSFRGGSSAEQYFGPGTRLTVT.

Note on this clonotype: It may be a read error: a sequence one base away is much more abundant. This chain connects TRBV28 to TRBJ2-7; the match to TRBD1 covers 8 bases. This CDR3 contains 15 residues. Germline CDR1 is MDHEN and CDR2 is SYDVKM. This chain's CDR3 is CASSLARTGIYEQCF. DNA of the CDR3: TGTGCCAGCAGCCTGGCCCGGACAGGGATATACGAGCAGTGCTTC.

The table lists this clonotype with many counts. The genes are TRBV12-3 or TRBV12-4 and TRBJ2-7, with 7 positions matching TRBD2. Germline trimming cut 0 bases from V and 4 bases from J; bases unmatched to any gene: 9. The CDR3 is made up of 16 amino acids. CDR3 in DNA: TGTGCCAGCAGTTTAGCGGTCGCGGGAGTTTCGTACGAGCAGTACTTC. Its protein product is CASSLAVAGVSYEQYF.

This clonotype was detected ten times or more. This chain uses TRBV7-2 with TRBJ1-2; possibly TRBD1 for D (5 bases). Germline-derived CDR1 and CDR2 are SGHTA and FQGNSA. Trimming took off 1 base at V and 4 bases at J, with 10 bases between the two ends. The CDR3 runs 14 residues. CDR3 coding DNA: TGTGCCAGCAGCTTAGATACGGGACCCTATGGCTACACCTTC. Its protein product is CASSLDTGPYGYTF.